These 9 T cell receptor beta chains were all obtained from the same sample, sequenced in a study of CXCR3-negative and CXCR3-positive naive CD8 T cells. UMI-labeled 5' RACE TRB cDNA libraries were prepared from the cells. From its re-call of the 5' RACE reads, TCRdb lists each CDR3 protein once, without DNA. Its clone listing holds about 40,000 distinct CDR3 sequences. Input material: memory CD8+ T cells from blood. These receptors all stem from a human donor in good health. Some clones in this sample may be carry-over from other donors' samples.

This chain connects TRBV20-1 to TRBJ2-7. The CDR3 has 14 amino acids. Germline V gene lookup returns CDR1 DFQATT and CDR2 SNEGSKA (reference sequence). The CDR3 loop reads CSARDPSGDYEQYF.

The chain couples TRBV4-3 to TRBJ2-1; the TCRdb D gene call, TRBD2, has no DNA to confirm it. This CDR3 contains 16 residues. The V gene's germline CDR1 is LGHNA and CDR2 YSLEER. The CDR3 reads CASSQVPSGGGNEQFF.

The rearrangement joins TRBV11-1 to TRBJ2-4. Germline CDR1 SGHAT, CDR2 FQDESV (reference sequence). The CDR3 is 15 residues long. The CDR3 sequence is CASSLGLGAKNIQYF.

The CDR3 is CSARAPGQGFYEQYF. The genes are TRBV20-1 and TRBJ2-7; the TCRdb D gene call, TRBD1, has no DNA to confirm it. CDR3 length: 15 amino acids. The germline V gene has CDR1 DFQATT and CDR2 SNEGSKA (reference sequence).

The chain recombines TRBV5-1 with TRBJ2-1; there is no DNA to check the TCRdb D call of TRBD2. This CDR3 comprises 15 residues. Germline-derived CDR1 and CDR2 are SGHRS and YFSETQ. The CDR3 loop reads CASSLLAGDRDEQFF.

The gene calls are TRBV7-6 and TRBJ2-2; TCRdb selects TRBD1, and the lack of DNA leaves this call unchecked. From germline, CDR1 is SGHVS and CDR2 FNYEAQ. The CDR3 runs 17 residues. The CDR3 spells CASSLLLDRGETGELFF.

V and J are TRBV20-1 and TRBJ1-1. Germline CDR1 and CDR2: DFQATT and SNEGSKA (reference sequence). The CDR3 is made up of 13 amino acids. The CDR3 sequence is CSARDLRNTEAFF.

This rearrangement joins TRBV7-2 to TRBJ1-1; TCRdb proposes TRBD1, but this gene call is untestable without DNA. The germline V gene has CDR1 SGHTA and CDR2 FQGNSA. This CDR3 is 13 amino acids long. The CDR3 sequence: CASTETPGAEAFF. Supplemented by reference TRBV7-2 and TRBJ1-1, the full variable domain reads GAGVSQSPSNKVTEKGKDVELRCDPISGHTALYWYRQSLGQGLEFLIYFQGNSAPDKSGLPSDRFSAERTGGSVSTLTIQRTQQEDSAVYLCASTETPGAEAFFGQGTRLTVV.

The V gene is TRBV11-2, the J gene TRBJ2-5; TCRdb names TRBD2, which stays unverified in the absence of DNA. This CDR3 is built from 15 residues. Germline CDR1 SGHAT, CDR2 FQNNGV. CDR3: CASSQGTSFQETQYF.